These T cell receptor beta chains were read from a single sample in a study of blood T cell repertoires in COVID-19. Sequenced by immunoSEQ multiplex PCR; TCRdb stores in-frame clones only, minus some. The sample has more than 200,000 clones, more than 75% seen once; the top ten hold almost 4.5%. Material for sequencing was peripheral blood. The source is a man aged 45-65 years with acute or convalescent COVID-19. CDR3s include the opening cysteine and the closing phenylalanine or tryptophan. A D gene is named only where the DNA matches it firmly. Only part of the rows carry a size: once, few, many, or a class if the clone is expanded.

length: 15
D: .
J: TRBJ2-2
size: .
V: TRBV6-5
CDR3: CASSYYTRNTGELFF
DNA: TGTGCCAGCAGTTACTACACCCGGAACACCGGGGAGCTGTTTTTT

length: 11
D: .
J: TRBJ1-2
size: .
V: TRBV6-5
CDR3: CATTGNYGYTF
DNA: TGTGCCACTACCGGGAATTATGGCTACACCTTC

length: 14
D: TRBD1
J: TRBJ1-2
size: .
V: TRBV11-2
CDR3: CASSLEAGGYGYTF
DNA: TGTGCCAGCAGCTTAGAGGCAGGGGGGTATGGCTACACCTTC

length: 14
D: TRBD1
J: TRBJ1-4
size: once
V: TRBV5-1
CDR3: CASSRGQENEKLFF
DNA: TGCGCCAGCAGCCGGGGACAGGAAAATGAAAAACTGTTTTTT

length: 16
D: .
J: TRBJ1-1
size: .
V: TRBV5-1
CDR3: CASSDLWGRGNTEAFF
DNA: TGCGCCAGCAGTGATCTCTGGGGGCGAGGGAACACTGAAGCTTTCTTT

length: 17
D: TRBD1
J: TRBJ1-4
size: .
V: TRBV15
CDR3: CATSRDSLTGGPEKLFF
DNA: TGTGCCACCAGCAGAGATTCCCTGACAGGGGGCCCAGAAAAACTGTTTTTT

length: 13
D: .
J: TRBJ2-5
size: .
V: TRBV10-1
CDR3: CASSPGDGKTQYF
DNA: TGCGCCAGCAGTCCGGGGGATGGGAAGACCCAGTACTTC

length: 14
D: TRBD2
J: TRBJ2-7
size: .
V: TRBV5-1
CDR3: CASSGQGGSYEQYF
DNA: TGCGCCAGCAGTGGGCAGGGAGGGTCCTACGAGCAGTACTTC

length: 17
D: TRBD2
J: TRBJ2-7
size: .
V: TRBV18
CDR3: CASSPPGTSGGADEQYF
DNA: TGTGCCAGCTCACCTCCCGGGACTAGCGGGGGGGCCGACGAGCAGTACTTC

length: 16
D: TRBD1
J: TRBJ1-2
size: .
V: TRBV29-1
CDR3: CSVALPRTGQVRGYTF
DNA: TGCAGCGTTGCCCTGCCCAGAACCGGACAGGTCAGAGGCTACACCTTC

length: 15
D: TRBD1
J: TRBJ2-7
size: .
V: TRBV10-3
CDR3: CAISPGGGRLYEQYF
DNA: TGTGCCATCAGCCCAGGGGGCGGCCGACTCTACGAGCAGTACTTC

length: 15
D: .
J: TRBJ1-3
size: .
V: TRBV3-1/TRBV3-2
CDR3: CASSRGQLRGNTIYF
DNA: TGTGCCAGCAGCCGCGGACAGTTGAGGGGAAACACCATATATTTT

length: 15
D: TRBD1
J: TRBJ1-6
size: few
V: TRBV10-2
CDR3: CASSHRGAYNSPLHF
DNA: TGCGCCAGCAGCCACAGGGGGGCCTATAATTCACCCCTCCACTTT

length: 13
D: TRBD1
J: TRBJ1-1
size: .
V: TRBV5-1
CDR3: CASSFTGDFEAFF
DNA: TGCGCCAGCAGCTTCACAGGGGATTTTGAAGCTTTCTTT

length: 11
D: .
J: TRBJ1-1
size: once
V: TRBV30
CDR3: CAWSVQIEAFF
DNA: TGTGCCTGGAGTGTTCAGATTGAAGCTTTCTTT

length: 17
D: .
J: TRBJ2-4
size: .
V: TRBV21-1
CDR3: CASSKGRTGLAKNIQYF
DNA: TGTGCCAGCAGCAAAGGGCGTACAGGTTTAGCCAAAAACATTCAGTACTTC

length: 14
D: TRBD1
J: TRBJ1-1
size: .
V: TRBV19
CDR3: CASSIQGAYTEAFF
DNA: TGTGCCAGTAGTATACAGGGGGCGTACACTGAAGCTTTCTTT

length: 15
D: TRBD1
J: TRBJ2-5
size: once
V: TRBV18
CDR3: CASSPFDREKETQYF
DNA: TGTGCCAGCTCACCGTTCGACAGGGAGAAAGAGACCCAGTACTTC

length: 11
D: .
J: TRBJ2-3
size: .
V: TRBV14
CDR3: CASSHTDTQYF
DNA: TGTGCCAGCAGTCACACAGATACGCAGTATTTT

length: 13
D: .
J: TRBJ2-7
size: .
V: TRBV10-2
CDR3: CASSPWTTNEQYF
DNA: TGCGCCAGCAGTCCTTGGACAACGAACGAGCAGTACTTC

length: 15
D: TRBD1
J: TRBJ1-4
size: .
V: TRBV9
CDR3: CASSVQGAGGEKLFF
DNA: TGTGCCAGCAGCGTACAAGGGGCAGGGGGAGAAAAACTGTTTTTT

length: 11
D: .
J: TRBJ1-5
size: .
V: TRBV24-1
CDR3: CATPQGWPQHF
DNA: TGTGCCACCCCTCAGGGTTGGCCCCAGCATTTT